This note documents a single T cell receptor beta chain sequence. The germline V gene encodes CDR1 SGDLS and CDR2 YYNGEE. The CDR3 is made up of 14 amino acids. The trim removed 4 bases at V and 9 bases at J, leaving 8 bases unmatched. This record belongs to a study of blood T cell repertoires in COVID-19. Study summary: Sites across the United States, Italy and Spain contributed samples from acute and convalescent COVID-19. PBMCs, B-cell-depleted T cells, or T cells were the source of the cDNA or gDNA that made up the material.

In the original workflow: How many nucleated cells were present was estimated from reference gene primer amplification. Repertoires were generated with immunoSEQ multiplex PCR, while TCRdb's copy carries only in-frame clones and drops some. From that table come the V and J calls and clone size; the DNA was used to work out D and trimming. Of about 70,000 clones in the sample, around 86% were seen once. The clonotype originates from a woman in her late teens or twenties with acute or convalescent COVID-19. Material: peripheral blood. The V call is TRBV9, the J call TRBJ2-1, with 9 bases lining up with TRBD2. The CDR3 nucleotides read TGTGCCAGCAGCAAAGGGACTAGCTTAGCTGAGCAGTTCTTC. This translates into CASSKGTSLAEQFF.